This T cell receptor (beta chain) is from a study of T cell responses to AZD1222 COVID-19 vaccine. The CDR3 length is 15 residues. After removal of 6 bases from V and 5 bases from J, the junction contained 4 bases not matched to a gene. Germline CDR1 is MNHEY and CDR2 is SVGAGI. This clone has more than one count but fewer than ten. This table comes from immunoSEQ multiplex PCR, and its TCRdb copy is limited to in-frame clones, with some not included. The sample includes about 85,000 clones, about 86% of them seen just once. Sequenced here: peripheral blood, sampled on day 0 of AZD1222 vaccination. The V gene is TRBV6-5, the J gene TRBJ2-3, with 14 positions matching TRBD2. The clonotype originates from an adult in good health. CDR3 protein: CASSRLAGGRDTQYF. As DNA, the CDR3 is TGTGCCAGCAGCAGACTAGCGGGGGGGCGAGATACGCAGTATTTT.